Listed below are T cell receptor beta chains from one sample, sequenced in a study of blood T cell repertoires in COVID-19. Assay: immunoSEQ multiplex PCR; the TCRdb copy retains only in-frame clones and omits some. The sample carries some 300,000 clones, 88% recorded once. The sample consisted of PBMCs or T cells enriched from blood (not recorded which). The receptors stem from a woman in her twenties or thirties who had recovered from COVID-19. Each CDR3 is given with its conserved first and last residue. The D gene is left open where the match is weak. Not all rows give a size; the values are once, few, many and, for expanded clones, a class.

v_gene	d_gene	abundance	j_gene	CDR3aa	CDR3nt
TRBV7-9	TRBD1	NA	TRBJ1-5	CASSPNSDRDFQHF	TGTGCCAGCAGCCCTAACTCGGACAGGGATTTTCAGCATTTT
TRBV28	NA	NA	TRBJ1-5	CASKPSGTSFGKQPQHF	TGTGCCAGTAAACCCTCCGGGACATCCTTTGGCAAACAGCCCCAGCATTTT
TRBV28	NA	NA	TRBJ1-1	CASSLLGGAGTEAFF	TGTGCCAGCAGTTTATTAGGGGGGGCGGGCACTGAAGCTTTCTTT
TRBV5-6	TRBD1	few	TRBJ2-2	CASSLGDSSGELFF	TGTGCCAGCAGCTTGGGGGACAGCTCGGGGGAGCTGTTTTTT
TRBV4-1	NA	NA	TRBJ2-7	CASSQDPRLSVSRITYEQYF	TGCGCCAGCAGCCAAGACCCCCGTTTATCAGTTTCACGTATAACCTACGAGCAGTACTTC
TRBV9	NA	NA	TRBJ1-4	CASSVTGNEEKLFF	TGTGCCAGCAGCGTCACGGGGAACGAGGAAAAACTGTTTTTT
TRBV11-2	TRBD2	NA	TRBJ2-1	CASSLGSGRAHEQFF	TGTGCCAGCAGCTTAGGTAGCGGGAGGGCCCATGAGCAGTTCTTC
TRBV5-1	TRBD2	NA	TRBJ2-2	CASSFMLAGGSGELFF	TGCGCCAGCAGCTTTATGCTAGCGGGGGGCTCCGGGGAGCTGTTTTTT
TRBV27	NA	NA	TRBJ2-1	CASSQTLSNEQFF	TGTGCCAGCAGTCAAACCCTTAGCAATGAGCAGTTCTTC
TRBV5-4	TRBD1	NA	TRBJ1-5	CASSFRTGTGSNQPQHF	TGTGCCAGCAGCTTCAGAACGGGGACAGGGAGCAATCAGCCCCAGCATTTT
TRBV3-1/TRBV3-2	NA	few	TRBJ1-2	CASSQDTTNYGYTF	TGTGCCAGCAGCCAAGATACTACTAACTATGGCTACACCTTC
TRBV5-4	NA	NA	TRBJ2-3	CASSLGRGNTDTQYF	TGTGCCAGCAGCTTGGGGCGGGGAAACACAGATACGCAGTATTTT
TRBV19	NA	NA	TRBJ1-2	CASSIYMEEYYGYTF	TGTGCCAGTAGTATCTACATGGAGGAGTACTATGGCTACACCTTC
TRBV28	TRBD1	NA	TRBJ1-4	CASSLGDRANEKLFF	TGTGCCAGCAGTTTGGGGGACAGGGCAAATGAAAAACTGTTTTTT
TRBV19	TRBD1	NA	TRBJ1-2	CASSITGTGSDGYTF	TGTGCCAGTAGTATCACAGGGACAGGCTCAGACGGCTACACCTTC
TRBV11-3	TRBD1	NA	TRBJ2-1	CASKDRVGYNEQFF	TGTGCCAGCAAGGACAGGGTAGGATACAATGAGCAGTTCTTC
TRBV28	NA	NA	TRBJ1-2	CASSLRQAANYGYTF	TGTGCCAGCAGTTTAAGACAGGCCGCTAACTATGGCTACACCTTC
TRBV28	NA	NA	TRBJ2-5	CASSFLRDTRKKTQYF	TGTGCCAGCAGTTTTTTACGGGACACCCGGAAAAAGACCCAGTACTTC
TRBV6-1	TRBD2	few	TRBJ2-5	CASSVAGEETQYF	TGTGCCAGCAGTGTAGCGGGAGAAGAGACCCAGTACTTC
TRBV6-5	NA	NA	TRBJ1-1	CASSYSKTVNTEAFF	TGTGCCAGCAGTTACTCGAAGACAGTGAACACTGAAGCTTTCTTT
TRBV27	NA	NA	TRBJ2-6	CASSLLQSSGANVLTF	TGTGCCAGCAGTTTATTACAGAGCTCTGGGGCCAACGTCCTGACTTTC
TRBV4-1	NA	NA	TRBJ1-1	CASSQDTAGMNTEAFF	TGCGCCAGCAGCCAAGATACGGCAGGCATGAACACTGAAGCTTTCTTT
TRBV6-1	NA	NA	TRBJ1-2	CASSEAGSGGYTF	TGTGCCAGCAGTGAAGCGGGTTCAGGTGGCTACACCTTC
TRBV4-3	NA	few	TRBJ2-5	CASSQGSGARAQYF	TGCGCCAGCAGCCAAGGGTCAGGGGCCCGGGCCCAGTACTTC
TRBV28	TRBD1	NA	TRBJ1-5	CASSLYRGGSQPQHF	TGTGCCAGCAGTTTGTACAGGGGAGGCAGTCAGCCCCAGCATTTT
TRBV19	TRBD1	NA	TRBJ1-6	CASSSHRGLPPGPLHF	TGTGCCAGTAGTTCGCACAGGGGGCTCCCTCCTGGGCCCCTCCACTTT
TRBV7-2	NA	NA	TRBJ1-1	CASSLARPNTEAFF	TGTGCCAGCAGCTTAGCGCGCCCGAACACTGAAGCTTTCTTT
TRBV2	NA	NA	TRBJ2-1	CASSEEGTSFGGEQFF	TGTGCCAGCAGTGAGGAAGGGACTTCCTTCGGGGGTGAGCAGTTCTTC
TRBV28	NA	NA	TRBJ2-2	CASSLWGDTGELFF	TGTGCCAGCAGTTTATGGGGCGACACCGGGGAGCTGTTTTTT
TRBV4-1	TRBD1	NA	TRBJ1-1	CASSQDGTGAHTEAFF	TGCGCCAGCAGCCAAGATGGGACAGGGGCTCACACTGAAGCTTTCTTT
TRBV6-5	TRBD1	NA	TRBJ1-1	CASSRQGRMYTEAFF	TGTGCCAGCAGCCGACAGGGGCGAATGTACACTGAAGCTTTCTTT
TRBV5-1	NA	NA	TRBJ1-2	CASSSAANYGYTF	TGCGCCAGCAGCTCGGCGGCTAACTATGGCTACACCTTC
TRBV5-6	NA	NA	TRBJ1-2	CASSSSAGENVYGYTF	TGTGCCAGCAGCTCGAGCGCGGGGGAAAATGTCTATGGCTACACCTTC
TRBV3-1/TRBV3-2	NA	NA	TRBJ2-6	CASSPPGANVLTF	TGTGCCAGCAGCCCTCCTGGGGCCAACGTCCTGACTTTC
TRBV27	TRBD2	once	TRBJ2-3	CASSPAGLAGDRGTDTQYF	TGTGCCAGCTCCCCGGCAGGGCTAGCGGGAGATCGGGGCACAGATACGCAGTATTTT
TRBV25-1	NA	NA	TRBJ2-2	CASQARGAGTGELFF	TGTGCCAGCCAAGCCCGGGGGGCAGGCACCGGGGAGCTGTTTTTT
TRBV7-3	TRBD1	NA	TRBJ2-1	CASTRTGGIVCNEQFF	TGTGCCAGCACCCGGACAGGGGGCATTGTTTGCAATGAGCAGTTCTTC
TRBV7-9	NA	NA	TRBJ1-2	CASREAGDPYGYTF	TGTGCCAGCAGAGAAGCAGGGGACCCTTATGGCTACACCTTC
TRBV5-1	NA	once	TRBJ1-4	CASALRGTNEKLFF	TGCGCCAGCGCCCTGCGGGGCACTAATGAAAAACTGTTTTTT
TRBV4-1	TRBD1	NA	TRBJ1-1	CASGGTGDEPNTEAFF	TGCGCCAGCGGAGGGACAGGGGACGAACCGAACACTGAAGCTTTCTTT
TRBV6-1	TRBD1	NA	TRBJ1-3	CASRGTGMENTIYF	TGTGCCAGCAGGGGGACAGGGATGGAAAACACCATATATTTT
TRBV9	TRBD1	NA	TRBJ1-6	CASSASTGGMNSPLHF	TGTGCCAGCAGCGCCTCGACAGGGGGCATGAATTCACCCCTCCACTTT
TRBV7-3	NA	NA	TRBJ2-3	CASSLSGGSDTQYF	TGTGCCAGCAGCTTAAGTGGTGGCTCAGATACGCAGTATTTT
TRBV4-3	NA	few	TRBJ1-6	CASSQGGREDSPLHF	TGCGCCAGCAGCCAAGGGGGCAGGGAGGATTCACCCCTCCACTTT
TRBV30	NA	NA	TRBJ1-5	CAWSERSQPQHF	TGTGCCTGGAGCGAGAGATCTCAGCCCCAGCATTTT